These T cell receptor beta chains were read from a single sample in a study of shared clonotypes between healthy human individuals. The repertoire was sequenced with immunoSEQ multiplex PCR; TCRdb's copy has only in-frame clones and lacks some. The profile shows approximately 1.5 million clones, approximately 98% of them singletons. Sequencing was done on a sample of naive CD4+ T cells sorted from blood. The source of these receptors is a man aged 30-40 years in good health. The CDR3 runs from the conserved cysteine through the conserved F or W. The D gene is left open where the match is weak. A clone size is listed for some rows: how often the clone was seen (once, few, many), or a class if it is expanded.

v_gene,j_gene,abundance,d_gene,CDR3aa,CDR3nt
TRBV10-1,TRBJ2-3,NA,TRBD2,CASSALAGDSTDTQYF,TGCGCCAGCAGTGCCTTAGCGGGAGATAGCACAGATACGCAGTATTTT
TRBV7-6,TRBJ2-2,NA,NA,CASSLKSVGPGELFF,TGTGCCAGCAGCTTAAAATCTGTAGGACCCGGGGAGCTGTTTTTT
TRBV28,TRBJ2-5,NA,NA,CASSFRTSSETQYF,TGTGCCAGCAGTTTTCGGACTTCTTCAGAGACCCAGTACTTC
TRBV9,TRBJ2-1,NA,NA,CASSGKAYNEQFF,TGTGCCAGCAGCGGAAAAGCCTACAATGAGCAGTTCTTC
TRBV19,TRBJ2-3,NA,NA,CASSRDRGTDTQYF,TGTGCCAGTTCCCGGGACCGAGGCACAGATACGCAGTATTTT
TRBV11-2,TRBJ2-7,NA,TRBD2,CASSRMNSPSGTPYEQYF,TGTGCCAGCAGCCGGATGAATAGCCCTAGCGGGACCCCCTACGAGCAGTACTTC
TRBV5-6,TRBJ1-1,NA,NA,CASSRPVLPDTEAFF,TGTGCCAGCAGCCGTCCGGTCCTCCCTGACACTGAAGCTTTCTTT
TRBV29-1,TRBJ2-2,NA,NA,CSVKKAGELFF,TGCAGCGTTAAAAAGGCCGGGGAGCTGTTTTTT
TRBV7-8,TRBJ2-3,NA,NA,CASSPTSTSTDTQYF,TGTGCCAGCAGCCCGACTAGTACTAGCACAGATACGCAGTATTTT
TRBV5-4,TRBJ2-7,NA,TRBD2,CASSLGLAGDEQYF,TGTGCCAGCAGCTTGGGACTAGCGGGAGACGAGCAGTACTTC
TRBV6-5,TRBJ2-7,NA,NA,CASSYSRGSYEQYF,TGTGCCAGCAGTTACTCGAGGGGCTCCTACGAGCAGTACTTC
TRBV5-1,TRBJ2-2,NA,NA,CASSLDGITGELFF,TGCGCCAGCAGCTTGGATGGGATCACCGGGGAGCTGTTTTTT
TRBV7-8,TRBJ1-1,NA,NA,CASSLANRVNTEAFF,TGTGCCAGCAGCTTAGCTAACAGGGTGAACACTGAAGCTTTCTTT
TRBV5-1,TRBJ1-1,once,NA,CASSPPGHLNTEAFF,TGCGCCAGCAGCCCTCCTGGACACCTGAACACTGAAGCTTTCTTT
TRBV23-1,TRBJ1-5,NA,NA,CASSQWNQPQHF,TGCGCCAGCAGCCAGTGGAACCAGCCCCAGCATTTT
TRBV28,TRBJ2-7,NA,TRBD2,CASSLSPSGREYEQYF,TGTGCCAGCAGTTTATCTCCTAGCGGGAGGGAATACGAGCAGTACTTC
TRBV5-1,TRBJ2-3,NA,NA,CASSKGTLEDTQYF,TGCGCCAGCAGCAAAGGGACTTTAGAGGATACGCAGTATTTT
TRBV5-5,TRBJ2-7,once,NA,CASSLGAGIFYEQYF,TGTGCCAGCAGCTTGGGGGCAGGGATTTTTTACGAGCAGTACTTC
TRBV6-6,TRBJ2-3,NA,NA,CASSGGTDILTQYF,TGTGCCAGCAGTGGGGGGACGGACATTCTTACGCAGTATTTT
TRBV6-6,TRBJ2-6,NA,TRBD1,CASSYPDRVGANVLTF,TGTGCCAGCAGTTACCCGGACAGGGTAGGGGCCAACGTCCTGACTTTC
TRBV5-5,TRBJ2-3,NA,TRBD2,CASSFTSGGADTQYF,TGTGCCAGCAGCTTTACTAGCGGGGGCGCAGATACGCAGTATTTT
TRBV21-1,TRBJ2-3,NA,NA,CASSKRTAVTDTQYF,TGTGCCAGCAGCAAACGGACAGCCGTCACAGATACGCAGTATTTT
TRBV7-6,TRBJ1-1,NA,TRBD1,CASSQGAGNTEAFF,TGTGCCAGCAGCCAGGGGGCGGGGAACACTGAAGCTTTCTTT
TRBV2,TRBJ1-1,NA,NA,CAITQGYMNTEAFF,TGTGCCATTACGCAGGGATACATGAACACTGAAGCTTTCTTT
TRBV9,TRBJ2-2,NA,NA,CASSVESRELFF,TGTGCCAGCAGCGTGGAGTCTCGGGAGCTGTTTTTT
TRBV27,TRBJ2-7,NA,NA,CASSLGTSYEQYF,TGTGCCAGCAGTTTAGGGACATCCTACGAGCAGTACTTC
TRBV11-2,TRBJ2-3,NA,TRBD2,CASGRGTDTQYF,TGTGCCAGCGGGAGGGGAACAGATACGCAGTATTTT
TRBV18,TRBJ1-2,NA,NA,CASSPQVSQGYTF,TGTGCCAGCTCACCACAGGTCTCGCAGGGCTACACCTTC
TRBV28,TRBJ1-5,NA,NA,CASSGPQGFNQPQHF,TGTGCCAGCAGCGGGCCCCAGGGGTTTAATCAGCCCCAGCATTTT
TRBV25-1,TRBJ2-7,NA,TRBD1,CASSALTSGTGVYEQYF,TGTGCCAGCAGTGCACTTACCTCCGGGACAGGGGTCTACGAGCAGTACTTC
TRBV11-2,TRBJ2-7,NA,NA,CASSLGITGPEQYF,TGTGCCAGCAGCTTAGGGATCACGGGGCCAGAGCAGTACTTC
TRBV5-1,TRBJ2-5,once,NA,CASSLIAEETQYF,TGCGCCAGCAGCTTGATTGCAGAAGAGACCCAGTACTTC
TRBV5-5,TRBJ1-5,NA,NA,CASSPRGGGLNQPQHF,TGTGCCAGCAGCCCCCGTGGGGGGGGCTTGAATCAGCCCCAGCATTTT
TRBV7-2,TRBJ1-2,NA,TRBD1,CASGSGTGGEDGYTF,TGTGCCAGCGGATCCGGGACAGGGGGTGAGGATGGCTACACCTTC
TRBV18,TRBJ2-1,NA,NA,CASSRDVNEQFF,TGTGCCAGCTCACGGGACGTCAATGAGCAGTTCTTC
TRBV5-1,TRBJ2-1,NA,TRBD2,CASSETGLAGDSQQFF,TGCGCCAGCAGCGAGACGGGACTAGCGGGAGATAGTCAGCAGTTCTTC
TRBV28,TRBJ1-5,NA,TRBD1,CASWTGLSNQPQHF,TGTGCCAGCTGGACAGGACTAAGCAATCAGCCCCAGCATTTT
TRBV19,TRBJ2-7,NA,TRBD1,CASAKGAPQYEQYF,TGTGCCAGTGCCAAGGGGGCCCCCCAATACGAGCAGTACTTC
TRBV4-3,TRBJ2-3,NA,NA,CASSLRPFGASTDTQYF,TGCGCCAGCAGCCTCCGACCTTTTGGGGCAAGCACAGATACGCAGTATTTT
TRBV28,TRBJ2-3,once,TRBD2,CATSTSGRTDTQYF,TGTGCCACCTCGACTAGCGGACGCACAGATACGCAGTATTTT
TRBV30,TRBJ2-4,once,NA,CAWAGQLAKNIQYF,TGTGCCTGGGCAGGACAGCTAGCCAAAAACATTCAGTACTTC
TRBV28,TRBJ2-2,NA,NA,CASSLPPPGELFF,TGTGCCAGCAGTTTACCCCCCCCCGGGGAGCTGTTTTTT
TRBV5-6,TRBJ2-7,NA,NA,CATTRAGYEQYF,TGTGCCACCACGAGGGCAGGGTACGAGCAGTACTTC
TRBV5-1,TRBJ2-7,NA,NA,CASSLGGLRSYEQYF,TGCGCCAGCAGCTTGGGAGGTTTACGCTCCTACGAGCAGTACTTC
TRBV18,TRBJ1-5,NA,NA,CASSRDSNQPQHF,TGTGCCAGCTCACGGGACAGCAATCAGCCCCAGCATTTT
TRBV5-4,TRBJ1-4,NA,TRBD1,CASSSEPGQGNEKLFF,TGTGCCAGCAGCTCAGAACCGGGACAGGGAAATGAAAAACTGTTTTTT
TRBV4-3,TRBJ2-7,NA,NA,CASSQYHQTGARSYEQYF,TGCGCCAGCAGCCAATACCACCAGACGGGGGCTCGATCCTACGAGCAGTACTTC
TRBV2,TRBJ1-2,NA,NA,CASSGTSNYGYTF,TGTGCCAGCAGTGGGACATCTAACTATGGCTACACCTTC
TRBV27,TRBJ2-3,few,NA,CAWRRQGRDTQYF,TGTGCCTGGAGGAGGCAGGGACGAGATACGCAGTATTTT
TRBV5-1,TRBJ2-1,NA,NA,CASSLSRDNGEQFF,TGCGCCAGCAGCTTGTCGCGGGATAATGGTGAGCAGTTCTTC